Below, 23 T cell receptor beta chains from the same sample are listed, as sequenced in a study of blood T cell repertoires in COVID-19. Only in-frame clones appear in the TCRdb table, and some are missing; sequencing was by immunoSEQ multiplex PCR. The sample includes about 150,000 clones, roughly four fifths of them seen just once. Sequencing was performed on peripheral blood. These receptors were collected from a human donor with acute or convalescent COVID-19. The donor label of this sample is uncertain.

The chain is built from TRBV4-2 and TRBJ2-3, with 9 bases matching TRBD2. Trimming cost V 0 bases and J 2 bases; bases outside gene matches: 9. The CDR3 runs 18 residues. Germline V lookup: CDR1 LGHNA, CDR2 YNFKEQ. The CDR3 protein is CASSQDPPASGDTDTQYF. In nucleotides, the CDR3 is TGTGCCAGCAGCCAAGATCCCCCCGCTAGCGGGGACACAGATACGCAGTATTTT.

The rearrangement uses TRBV19 and TRBJ1-4; D is unclear. The CDR3 spans 16 residues. Trimming took off 7 bases at V and 1 base at J, with 16 bases between the two ends. CDR1 is LNHDA, CDR2 SQIVND, per germline (reference sequence). As DNA, the CDR3 is TGTGCCAGTATGCTCCGTGGGCTCGGAACTAATGAAAAACTGTTTTTT. Its translation is CASMLRGLGTNEKLFF.

The chain employs TRBV6-5 and TRBJ1-1; TRBD1 matches 12 bases. Germline loops: CDR1 MNHEY, CDR2 SVGAGI. The CDR3 contains 14 residues. With 6 bases clipped from V and 7 bases from J, the junction kept 6 bases outside the gene matches. The CDR3 DNA reads TGTGCCAGCAGGGGGACAGGGGGCAAATTTGAAGCTTTCTTT. Amino acids: CASRGTGGKFEAFF.

The rearrangement joins TRBV2 to TRBJ1-2; TRBD1 matches at 8 bases. CDR3 length: 13 amino acids. The trim removed 6 bases at V and 6 bases at J, leaving 6 bases unmatched. Looked up from germline, CDR1 is SNHLY and CDR2 is FYNNEI. The DNA of the CDR3 is TGTGCCAGCAGAAACAGGGGGAGTCATGGCTACACCTTC. Protein: CASRNRGSHGYTF.

The rearrangement links TRBV12-3 or TRBV12-4 to TRBJ1-3, with D uncertain. CDR3 length: 13 amino acids. V lost 0 bases, J lost 4 bases, and 4 bases lay in between. CDR3 loop: CASSLAEGNTIYF. The CDR3 region has the DNA TGTGCCAGCAGTTTAGCGGAGGGAAACACCATATATTTT.

This chain joins TRBV4-2 and TRBJ1-1, with 7 bases lining up with TRBD1. J lost 4 bases, V lost 0 bases, and 8 bases had no gene match. The CDR3 is 16 residues long. Germline CDR1 reads LGHNA; CDR2 reads YNFKEQ. CDR3: CASSQDLRQGLTEAFF. In nucleotides, the CDR3 is TGTGCCAGCAGCCAAGATCTGAGACAGGGACTCACTGAAGCTTTCTTT.

CDR3 amino acids: CAIGRDPAGEQYF. The DNA for the CDR3 is TGTGCCATCGGGCGGGATCCCGCAGGGGAGCAGTACTTC. This rearrangement joins TRBV10-3 to TRBJ2-7, with a possible D match to TRBD2 (6 bases). CDR1 and CDR2 (germline): ENHRY, SYGVKD. The CDR3 covers 13 residues. Trimming removed 8 bases from V and 7 bases from J, with 18 bases in between.

The chain recombines TRBV6-5 with TRBJ2-7; D might be TRBD1 (6 bases). Germline V lookup: CDR1 MNHEY, CDR2 SVGAGI. The CDR3 runs 12 residues. The ends were cut back, 8 bases at V and 2 bases at J, with 10 bases in the middle. The CDR3 DNA sequence: TGTGCCAGCGGGGCAGGGGCCTACGAGCAGTACTTC. This encodes CASGAGAYEQYF.

This clone appeared a few times. This chain connects TRBV30 to TRBJ1-1, with a tentative D call TRBD1 (6 bases). V was cut by 2 bases and J by 1 base, with 20 bases left in between. This CDR3 comprises 17 residues. Germline V CDR1 and CDR2: GTSNPN, SVGIG (reference sequence). The CDR3 is CAWSPTKSGAWNTEAFF. The CDR3, as DNA: TGTGCCTGGAGTCCTACGAAGTCAGGGGCTTGGAACACTGAAGCTTTCTTT.

The genes are TRBV5-1 and TRBJ1-2, with a tentative D call TRBD1 (6 bases). The CDR3 spans 13 residues. Germline V gene sequence: CDR1 SGHRS, CDR2 YFSETQ. The germline V and J ends were trimmed by 0 bases and 7 bases, with 10 bases remaining between them. In DNA, the CDR3 is TGCGCCAGCAGCTTGGCGACAGGCGGTGGCTACACCTTC. Amino acids: CASSLATGGGYTF.

The chain recombines TRBV2 with TRBJ2-7; 7 bases line up with TRBD1. This CDR3 region has 12 residues. V lost 3 bases and J lost 4; bases outside the gene matches: 0. Germline lookup yields CDR1 SNHLY and CDR2 FYNNEI. As DNA, the CDR3 is TGTGCCAGCAGTGACAGGGGGTACGAGCAGTACTTC. Translation gives CASSDRGYEQYF.

The CDR3 reads CASGKGALNYGYTF. CDR3 nucleotide sequence: TGTGCCAGCGGAAAAGGGGCCCTTAACTATGGCTACACCTTC. The chain joins TRBV2 to TRBJ1-2; weak D call: TRBD1 (5 bases). Per the germline V gene, CDR1 is SNHLY and CDR2 is FYNNEI. V was shortened by 8 bases and J by 1 base, with 14 bases between the two germline ends. The CDR3 is 14 residues long. Based on the CDR3 plus reference TRBV2 and TRBJ1-2, the full variable domain is EPEVTQTPSHQVTQMGQEVILRCVPISNHLYFYWYRQILGQKVEFLVSFYNNEISEKSEIFDDQFSVERPDGSNFTLKIRSTKLEDSAMYFCASGKGALNYGYTFGSGTRLTVV.

Worth noting for this clone: The same CDR3 can be traced to other DNA sequences in this sample. The V call is TRBV3-1 (or the pseudogene TRBV3-2), the J call TRBJ1-6; a possible D gene is TRBD1 (5 bases). The CDR3 covers 16 residues. V lost 3 bases to trimming and J lost 0 bases, with 9 bases between them. Germline lookup yields CDR1 LGHDT and CDR2 YNNKEL (reference sequence). The CDR3 region is CASSQTASSYNSPLHF. The DNA for the CDR3 is TGTGCCAGCAGCCAGACAGCAAGCTCCTATAATTCACCCCTCCACTTT.

This rearrangement joins TRBV4-1 to TRBJ2-7; 7 bases match TRBD2. CDR1 is MGHRA and CDR2 is YSYEKL in the germline V gene. V was clipped by 1 base and J by 0 bases; unmatched bases: 9. The CDR3 is 17 residues long. The CDR3: CASSQGVRTRYSYEQYF. CDR3 DNA sequence: TGCGCCAGCAGCCAAGGGGTTCGGACTAGATACTCCTACGAGCAGTACTTC.

This chain connects TRBV11-2 to TRBJ1-2; D possibly corresponds to TRBD1 (6 bases). There are 14 residues in the CDR3. With 0 bases removed from V and 8 bases from J, the gap between germline ends came to 13 bases. Germline V lookup: CDR1 SGHAT, CDR2 FQNNGV. CDR3: CASSLDLATGGYTF. CDR3 DNA sequence: TGTGCCAGCAGCTTAGATTTGGCCACAGGGGGCTACACCTTC.

V and J are TRBV12-3 or TRBV12-4 and TRBJ1-2; perhaps TRBD1 as D (6 bases). This CDR3 is 13 amino acids long. V gave up 6 bases and J gave up 8 bases, with 16 bases separating them. CDR3 region: CASSLIGGWGYTF. The CDR3 coding sequence is TGTGCCAGCAGCCTCATAGGGGGTTGGGGCTACACCTTC.

J is TRBJ2-1 and V is TRBV6-2 or TRBV6-3; D is perhaps TRBD1 (5 bases). Germline values: CDR1 MNHEY, CDR2 SVGEGT. Trimming removed 5 bases at V and 1 base at J, with 15 bases between. The CDR3 has 16 residues. The CDR3 sequence is CASSLQGALSYNEQFF. The DNA of the CDR3 is TGTGCCAGCAGTCTTCAAGGGGCGCTTTCCTACAATGAGCAGTTCTTC.

This clone was picked up one time. The J gene is TRBJ1-4, the V gene TRBV18, with TRBD1 as a possible D gene (6 bases). The CDR3 covers 14 residues. V lost 4 bases and J lost 5, with 11 bases in between. CDR1 and CDR2 from the germline V gene are KGHSH and LQKENI. The CDR3 DNA reads as TGTGCCAGCTCACTCAGGGGTACGAATGAAAAACTGTTTTTT. Protein: CASSLRGTNEKLFF. Combining the CDR3 with reference TRBV18 and TRBJ1-4 gives the whole variable domain NAGVMQNPRHLVRRRGQEARLRCSPMKGHSHVYWYRQLPEEGLKFMVYLQKENIIDESGMPKERFSAEFPKEGPSILRIQQVVRGDSAAYFCASSLRGTNEKLFFGSGTQLSVL.

The V and J genes are TRBV5-8 and TRBJ1-4, with 7 positions matching TRBD1. The CDR3 is made up of 16 amino acids. The V gene end was trimmed by 0 bases and the J gene end by 7 bases; junction bases not matched to a gene: 9. CDR1 is SGHTS, CDR2 YDEGEE, per germline. CDR3 protein: CASSLGGATGVEKLFF. DNA of the CDR3: TGTGCCAGCAGCTTGGGGGGCGCTACAGGGGTTGAAAAACTGTTTTTT.

The genes are TRBV30 and TRBJ2-5, with TRBD2 matching 14 bases. This CDR3 comprises 15 residues. V lost 2 bases, J lost 5 bases, and 4 bases stayed unmatched. CDR1 and CDR2 (germline): GTSNPN, SVGIG (reference sequence). CDR3 coding DNA: TGTGCCTGGAGTTCGGGACTAGCGGGGGCGGAGACCCAGTACTTC. This codes for CAWSSGLAGAETQYF.

This chain links TRBV5-4 with TRBJ2-2; no definite D call. The CDR3 has 13 residues. With 0 bases removed from V and 5 bases from J, the gap between germline ends came to 5 bases. From germline, CDR1 is SGHNT and CDR2 YYREEE (reference sequence). This chain's CDR3 is CASSLGQTGELFF. The CDR3 region has the DNA TGTGCCAGCAGCTTGGGGCAGACCGGGGAGCTGTTTTTT.

This chain joins TRBV6-5 and TRBJ1-1; weak D call: TRBD1 (5 bases). The germline V and J ends were trimmed by 4 bases and 6 bases, with 12 bases remaining between them. The CDR3 runs 13 residues. Germline V gives CDR1 MNHEY, CDR2 SVGAGI. The CDR3 sequence is CASSFLQEPEAFF. CDR3 nucleotide sequence: TGTGCCAGCAGTTTTCTACAGGAACCTGAAGCTTTCTTT.

This clone was seen a handful of times. This rearrangement joins TRBV7-2 to TRBJ2-1; D uncertain. CDR3 length: 12 residues. Per the germline V gene, CDR1 is SGHTA and CDR2 is FQGNSA. V lost 1 base to trimming and J lost 16 bases, with 14 bases between them. The CDR3 here is CASSLENPPIFF. The DNA for the CDR3 is TGTGCCAGCAGCTTAGAGAACCCGCCTATATTCTTC.